These T cell receptor beta chains were read from a single sample in a study of T cells in localized non-small cell lung cancer. Produced via immunoSEQ multiplex PCR; TCRdb's table is partial and in-frame only. Among over 20,000 clones listed, under 90% were seen once. Here the sequenced sample was PBMCs, taken before any cancer treatment. These receptors were obtained from a woman aged 40-69 years with stage II squamous cell lung carcinoma. Both conserved end residues are part of each CDR3. The order of the fields is D gene, V gene, J gene, clone size, CDR3 protein, CDR3 DNA. D genes are given only for firm matches. Not every row has a clone size; where given, it reads once, few, many or a size class.

d_call: NA
v_call: TRBV7-3
j_call: TRBJ2-2
clone_size: NA
cdr3_aa: CASSLIADTGELFF
cdr3_nt: TGTGCCAGCAGCTTAATCGCAGACACCGGGGAGCTGTTTTTT

d_call: TRBD1
v_call: TRBV4-3
j_call: TRBJ2-3
clone_size: NA
cdr3_aa: CASSLWWGQGADTQYF
cdr3_nt: TGCGCCAGCAGCCTCTGGTGGGGACAGGGTGCAGATACGCAGTATTTT

d_call: NA
v_call: TRBV28
j_call: TRBJ2-7
clone_size: NA
cdr3_aa: CASRGWDYEQYF
cdr3_nt: TGTGCCAGCAGGGGTTGGGACTACGAGCAGTACTTC

d_call: NA
v_call: TRBV7-3
j_call: TRBJ2-5
clone_size: NA
cdr3_aa: CASSFWSGHQETQYF
cdr3_nt: TGTGCCAGCAGCTTTTGGTCCGGGCACCAAGAGACCCAGTACTTC

d_call: TRBD1
v_call: TRBV2
j_call: TRBJ2-7
clone_size: NA
cdr3_aa: CASNPGTGGRYEQYF
cdr3_nt: TGTGCCAGCAATCCCGGGACAGGGGGCCGCTACGAGCAGTACTTC

d_call: NA
v_call: TRBV6-5
j_call: TRBJ1-2
clone_size: NA
cdr3_aa: CASSQTAANYGYTF
cdr3_nt: TGTGCCAGCAGCCAGACAGCCGCTAACTATGGCTACACCTTC

d_call: TRBD2
v_call: TRBV7-9
j_call: TRBJ2-1
clone_size: few
cdr3_aa: CASSFGLTSGAGNEQFF
cdr3_nt: TGTGCCAGCAGCTTTGGGCTAACTAGCGGAGCGGGGAATGAGCAGTTCTTC

d_call: NA
v_call: TRBV12-5
j_call: TRBJ2-2
clone_size: NA
cdr3_aa: CASGSGIGTGELFF
cdr3_nt: TGTGCTAGTGGGTCAGGGATTGGCACCGGGGAGCTGTTTTTT

d_call: NA
v_call: TRBV18
j_call: TRBJ1-6
clone_size: NA
cdr3_aa: CASSPQGGNSPLHF
cdr3_nt: TGTGCCAGCTCACCACAGGGGGGCAATTCACCCCTCCACTTT

d_call: NA
v_call: TRBV30
j_call: TRBJ1-3
clone_size: NA
cdr3_aa: CAWRGQGRHTIYF
cdr3_nt: TGTGCCTGGCGAGGGCAGGGTCGGCACACCATATATTTT

d_call: TRBD1
v_call: TRBV27
j_call: TRBJ2-5
clone_size: few
cdr3_aa: CASSPRDRGQVETQYF
cdr3_nt: TGTGCCAGCAGCCCGCGCGACAGGGGGCAAGTGGAGACCCAGTACTTC

d_call: NA
v_call: TRBV6-5
j_call: TRBJ1-3
clone_size: NA
cdr3_aa: CASSYEQGKTTIYF
cdr3_nt: TGTGCCAGCAGTTACGAACAGGGTAAAACCACCATATATTTT

d_call: TRBD2
v_call: TRBV6-1
j_call: TRBJ2-5
clone_size: NA
cdr3_aa: CASSRLAGAETQYF
cdr3_nt: TGTGCCAGCAGTCGCCTCGCGGGAGCGGAGACCCAGTACTTC

d_call: TRBD2
v_call: TRBV7-8
j_call: TRBJ2-7
clone_size: few
cdr3_aa: CASSPGGQPYEQYF
cdr3_nt: TGTGCCAGCAGCCCGGGGGGGCAGCCCTACGAGCAGTACTTC

d_call: NA
v_call: TRBV5-1
j_call: TRBJ1-1
clone_size: NA
cdr3_aa: CASSLATGSNTEAFF
cdr3_nt: TGCGCCAGCAGCTTGGCGACAGGATCGAACACTGAAGCTTTCTTT

d_call: NA
v_call: TRBV6-1
j_call: TRBJ2-4
clone_size: NA
cdr3_aa: CASSDTGRLAKNIQYF
cdr3_nt: TGTGCCAGCAGTGACACAGGAAGACTAGCCAAAAACATTCAGTACTTC

d_call: NA
v_call: TRBV6-5
j_call: TRBJ1-2
clone_size: NA
cdr3_aa: CASSYGFGNYGYTF
cdr3_nt: TGTGCCAGCAGTTACGGCTTCGGGAACTATGGCTACACCTTC

d_call: NA
v_call: TRBV18
j_call: TRBJ1-3
clone_size: NA
cdr3_aa: CASSPAGALSGNTIYF
cdr3_nt: TGTGCCAGCTCACCTGCAGGTGCCCTCTCTGGAAACACCATATATTTT

d_call: NA
v_call: TRBV18
j_call: TRBJ1-1
clone_size: NA
cdr3_aa: CASSPFGGVNTEAFF
cdr3_nt: TGTGCCAGCTCACCCTTCGGGGGGGTGAACACTGAAGCTTTCTTT

d_call: NA
v_call: TRBV18
j_call: TRBJ2-7
clone_size: NA
cdr3_aa: CASSPTSFGEQYF
cdr3_nt: TGTGCCAGCTCACCTACTAGTTTTGGCGAGCAGTACTTC

d_call: NA
v_call: TRBV5-1
j_call: TRBJ2-2
clone_size: NA
cdr3_aa: CASSSEGLRQGVTGELFF
cdr3_nt: TGCGCCAGCAGCTCGGAGGGGTTGCGACAGGGAGTCACCGGGGAGCTGTTTTTT

d_call: NA
v_call: TRBV7-2
j_call: TRBJ2-7
clone_size: NA
cdr3_aa: CASSLLQGSEQYF
cdr3_nt: TGTGCCAGCAGCCTACTCCAGGGTTCCGAGCAGTACTTC

d_call: NA
v_call: TRBV7-2
j_call: TRBJ2-5
clone_size: medium-sized
cdr3_aa: CASSLNRQETQYF
cdr3_nt: TGTGCCAGCAGCTTGAACAGACAAGAGACCCAGTACTTC

d_call: NA
v_call: TRBV28
j_call: TRBJ1-1
clone_size: NA
cdr3_aa: CASNPGGNTEAFF
cdr3_nt: TGTGCCAGCAACCCCGGGGGGAACACTGAAGCTTTCTTT

d_call: NA
v_call: TRBV21-1
j_call: TRBJ1-5
clone_size: NA
cdr3_aa: CASSKIAGRGEVDQPQHF
cdr3_nt: TGTGCCAGCAGCAAAATAGCGGGGAGGGGGGAGGTTGATCAGCCCCAGCATTTT

d_call: TRBD1
v_call: TRBV7-2
j_call: TRBJ1-1
clone_size: NA
cdr3_aa: CASSPLPPFGQGRRAFF
cdr3_nt: TGTGCCAGCAGCCCACTCCCCCCGTTCGGACAGGGAAGAAGGGCTTTCTTT

d_call: TRBD1
v_call: TRBV28
j_call: TRBJ2-5
clone_size: medium-sized
cdr3_aa: CASSAWGQGFQETQYF
cdr3_nt: TGTGCCAGCAGTGCATGGGGACAGGGCTTCCAAGAGACCCAGTACTTC

d_call: NA
v_call: TRBV10-3
j_call: TRBJ2-1
clone_size: NA
cdr3_aa: CAITEGGGDNEQFF
cdr3_nt: TGTGCCATCACGGAGGGTGGCGGCGACAATGAGCAGTTCTTC

d_call: NA
v_call: TRBV6-5
j_call: TRBJ2-3
clone_size: NA
cdr3_aa: CASSQPGTDTQYF
cdr3_nt: TGTGCCAGCAGCCAACCGGGCACAGATACGCAGTATTTT

d_call: NA
v_call: TRBV20-1
j_call: TRBJ2-3
clone_size: NA
cdr3_aa: CSALAWDTQYF
cdr3_nt: TGCAGTGCATTGGCCTGGGATACGCAGTATTTT

d_call: TRBD2
v_call: TRBV2
j_call: TRBJ2-7
clone_size: NA
cdr3_aa: CAVRGRGNHEQYF
cdr3_nt: TGTGCCGTCCGCGGGCGGGGGAACCACGAGCAGTACTTC

d_call: NA
v_call: TRBV9
j_call: TRBJ2-1
clone_size: NA
cdr3_aa: CASSVTPSNEQFF
cdr3_nt: TGTGCCAGCAGCGTCACTCCCTCAAATGAGCAGTTCTTC

d_call: TRBD1
v_call: TRBV19
j_call: TRBJ1-3
clone_size: NA
cdr3_aa: CASGGTAGNTIYF
cdr3_nt: TGTGCCAGTGGAGGGACAGCTGGAAACACCATATATTTT

d_call: TRBD2
v_call: TRBV5-1
j_call: TRBJ2-7
clone_size: NA
cdr3_aa: CASSFTASSGPYEQYF
cdr3_nt: TGCGCCAGCAGCTTCACTGCGTCTAGCGGACCCTACGAGCAGTACTTC

d_call: NA
v_call: TRBV6-5
j_call: TRBJ1-5
clone_size: NA
cdr3_aa: CASRRASGGNQPQHF
cdr3_nt: TGTGCCAGCAGGCGGGCCTCAGGTGGCAATCAGCCCCAGCATTTT

d_call: NA
v_call: TRBV28
j_call: TRBJ2-5
clone_size: NA
cdr3_aa: CASRQTAWLETQYF
cdr3_nt: TGTGCCAGCAGACAGACAGCCTGGTTGGAGACCCAGTACTTC

d_call: NA
v_call: TRBV5-1
j_call: TRBJ2-2
clone_size: NA
cdr3_aa: CASSPGNTGELFF
cdr3_nt: TGCGCCAGCAGCCCGGGAAACACCGGGGAGCTGTTTTTT

d_call: NA
v_call: TRBV9
j_call: TRBJ2-5
clone_size: NA
cdr3_aa: CASSVISGAEETQYF
cdr3_nt: TGTGCCAGCAGCGTGATTTCGGGGGCGGAGGAGACCCAGTACTTC

d_call: NA
v_call: TRBV6-6
j_call: TRBJ2-5
clone_size: NA
cdr3_aa: CASRWSGETQYF
cdr3_nt: TGTGCCAGCAGATGGTCCGGAGAGACCCAGTACTTC

d_call: TRBD1
v_call: TRBV15
j_call: TRBJ1-1
clone_size: NA
cdr3_aa: CAISRDRGGMNTEAFF
cdr3_nt: TGTGCCATCAGCAGAGACAGGGGAGGAATGAACACTGAAGCTTTCTTT

d_call: NA
v_call: TRBV5-4
j_call: TRBJ2-5
clone_size: NA
cdr3_aa: CASSLGGTAQETQYF
cdr3_nt: TGTGCCAGCAGCTTGGGGGGCACAGCCCAAGAGACCCAGTACTTC

d_call: NA
v_call: TRBV6-1
j_call: TRBJ2-6
clone_size: NA
cdr3_aa: CASSEKGSGANVLTF
cdr3_nt: TGTGCCAGCAGTGAAAAGGGGTCTGGGGCCAACGTCCTGACTTTC

d_call: NA
v_call: TRBV4-2
j_call: TRBJ1-5
clone_size: NA
cdr3_aa: CASSQASSGASQHF
cdr3_nt: TGTGCCAGCAGCCAAGCCTCTTCGGGGGCCTCCCAGCATTTT

d_call: NA
v_call: TRBV7-2
j_call: TRBJ1-3
clone_size: NA
cdr3_aa: CASSPDRISGNTIYF
cdr3_nt: TGTGCCAGCAGCCCAGACAGGATCTCTGGAAACACCATATATTTT

d_call: NA
v_call: TRBV7-2
j_call: TRBJ2-1
clone_size: NA
cdr3_aa: CASSLGGLYNEQFF
cdr3_nt: TGTGCCAGCAGCCTAGGTGGACTCTACAATGAGCAGTTCTTC

d_call: NA
v_call: TRBV4-3
j_call: TRBJ2-1
clone_size: NA
cdr3_aa: CASSPRWSGAYNEQFF
cdr3_nt: TGCGCCAGCAGCCCCCGCTGGAGCGGAGCCTACAATGAGCAGTTCTTC

d_call: NA
v_call: TRBV2
j_call: TRBJ2-1
clone_size: NA
cdr3_aa: CASHLAIDEQFF
cdr3_nt: TGTGCCAGCCACCTAGCAATTGATGAGCAGTTCTTC

d_call: TRBD2
v_call: TRBV28
j_call: TRBJ2-7
clone_size: NA
cdr3_aa: CASRPGLAGGEQYF
cdr3_nt: TGTGCCAGCAGACCGGGACTAGCGGGGGGTGAGCAGTACTTC

d_call: NA
v_call: TRBV2
j_call: TRBJ2-7
clone_size: NA
cdr3_aa: CASRVREPYEQYF
cdr3_nt: TGTGCCAGCAGGGTCAGGGAGCCTTACGAGCAGTACTTC

d_call: TRBD2
v_call: TRBV7-2
j_call: TRBJ2-2
clone_size: NA
cdr3_aa: CASSFLSSGRTGELFF
cdr3_nt: TGTGCCAGCAGCTTCCTAAGTAGCGGGAGGACCGGGGAGCTGTTTTTT

d_call: TRBD2
v_call: TRBV6-6
j_call: TRBJ2-6
clone_size: NA
cdr3_aa: CATKTSGGSGANVLTF
cdr3_nt: TGTGCCACCAAGACTAGCGGGGGGTCTGGGGCCAACGTCCTGACTTTC

d_call: TRBD2
v_call: TRBV29-1
j_call: TRBJ2-1
clone_size: NA
cdr3_aa: CSVRLAGAPSYNEQFF
cdr3_nt: TGCAGCGTACGGCTAGCGGGAGCACCCTCCTACAATGAGCAGTTCTTC

d_call: TRBD1
v_call: TRBV4-2
j_call: TRBJ1-3
clone_size: NA
cdr3_aa: CASSWTGEGNTIYF
cdr3_nt: TGTGCCAGCAGCTGGACAGGGGAGGGAAACACCATATATTTT